The 20 T cell receptor beta chains presented below share a single source sample, sequenced in a study of blood T cell repertoires in COVID-19. Produced via immunoSEQ multiplex PCR; TCRdb's table is partial and in-frame only. Here the sample spans about 200,000 clones, 85% to 90% being singletons. The specimen sequenced was peripheral blood. These receptors were taken from a man between 18 and 29 years old with active or convalescent COVID-19.

In its sample, this clone was seen once. This chain links TRBV2 with TRBJ2-3, with a tentative D call TRBD2 (5 bases). V was shortened by 2 bases and J by 4 bases, with 19 bases between the two germline ends. The CDR3 extends over 17 amino acids. CDR1 SNHLY and CDR2 FYNNEI come from the germline V gene. The CDR3 region has the DNA TGTGCCAGCAGTGAAACGACTATAGTGTTGGTCGCAGATACGCAGTATTTT. It codes for CASSETTIVLVADTQYF.

V is TRBV15 and J is TRBJ1-2, with D perhaps TRBD1 (5 bases). The CDR3 loop spans 15 amino acids. Per germline, CDR1 LNHNV and CDR2 YYDKDF (reference sequence). Trimming took 0 bases from V and 5 from J, leaving 13 bases between them. This CDR3 reads CATSRDPSGDYGYTF. DNA for the CDR3: TGTGCCACCAGCAGAGATCCGTCGGGGGATTATGGCTACACCTTC.

The V call is TRBV20-1, the J call TRBJ2-1; unclear D gene. The germline CDR1 and CDR2 sequences are DFQATT and SNEGSKA (reference sequence). V was pared by 3 bases and J by 9 bases, with 12 bases between. The CDR3 spans 12 residues. CDR3 nucleotides: TGCAGTGCTAGTACCGACCGAGGTGAGCAGTTCTTC. This codes for CSASTDRGEQFF.

The chain recombines TRBV11-1 with TRBJ2-3, with 10 bases aligning to TRBD1. This CDR3 comprises 15 residues. Germline V CDR1 and CDR2: SGHAT, FQDESV (reference sequence). Trimming removed 5 bases from V and 1 base from J; junction bases left unmatched: 3. CDR3 region: CASSTGTGGTDTQYF. The CDR3 DNA sequence: TGTGCCAGCAGCACCGGGACAGGGGGCACAGATACGCAGTATTTT.

The CDR3 DNA reads as TGTGCCAGCAGCTTCCTGGGGCAGACGAACTATGGCTACACCTTC. Translated: CASSFLGQTNYGYTF. The gene calls are TRBV7-9 and TRBJ1-2, with a weak D call TRBD1 (5 bases). The CDR3 has 15 residues. V was trimmed by 3 bases and J by 2 bases, leaving 13 bases between them. The germline gives CDR1 SEHNR, CDR2 FQNEAQ (reference sequence).

The chain carries TRBV11-2 and TRBJ2-7; D perhaps matches TRBD1 (6 bases). V was clipped by 7 bases and J by 4 bases, with 14 bases between them. Germline values: CDR1 SGHAT, CDR2 FQNNGV. This CDR3 contains 13 residues. CDR3: CASTSGALYEQYF. The DNA for the CDR3 is TGTGCCAGCACCTCAGGGGCTCTATACGAGCAGTACTTC.

V is TRBV5-4 and J is TRBJ1-6; no clear D gene. Per the germline V gene, CDR1 is SGHNT and CDR2 is YYREEE (reference sequence). V lost 3 bases, J lost 5 bases, and 9 bases lay in between. CDR3 length equals 14 residues. The CDR3 loop reads CASSSYVDNSPLHF. The CDR3, as DNA: TGTGCCAGCAGCTCTTATGTAGATAATTCACCCCTCCACTTT.

This CDR3 is CAWSVRADTQYF. The CDR3 bases are TGTGCCTGGAGTGTACGGGCAGATACGCAGTATTTT. The V and J genes are TRBV30 and TRBJ2-3; D uncertain. Trimming pared 0 bases from V and 4 bases from J, leaving 5 bases between. This CDR3 is 12 amino acids long. Germline CDR1 and CDR2: GTSNPN and SVGIG (reference sequence).

The chain employs TRBV27 and TRBJ1-6; D gene unclear. There are 15 residues in the CDR3. Germline loops: CDR1 MNHEY, CDR2 SMNVEV (reference sequence). Deletions cut 6 bases from V and 3 bases from J, with 12 bases between. The CDR3 DNA reads TGTGCCAGCAGACCCCCGGGGTTCTATAATTCACCCCTCCACTTT. Translating gives CASRPPGFYNSPLHF.

This clone has a handful of counts. The chain recombines TRBV11-1 with TRBJ1-1; tentatively, D is TRBD1 (5 bases). The CDR3 spans 15 residues. The V end was cut by 5 bases, the J end by 5 bases, with 18 bases between. Germline-derived CDR1 and CDR2 are SGHAT and FQDESV (reference sequence). Here the CDR3 DNA reads TGTGCCAGCAGCCTGTTTCGGGGAGGGGTAACTGAAGCTTTCTTT. It encodes CASSLFRGGVTEAFF.

In this sample, this clone turned up once. The chain is built from TRBV4-3 and TRBJ2-2; TRBD1 agrees at 8 bases. The CDR3 contains 15 residues. Germline V gives CDR1 LGHNA, CDR2 YSLEER. Trimming removed 1 base from V and 6 bases from J; junction bases left unmatched: 4. The CDR3 DNA reads TGCGCCAGCAGCCAAGGGACAGGGAAGGCCGGGGAGCTGTTTTTT. This codes for CASSQGTGKAGELFF.

This chain joins TRBV7-9 and TRBJ1-5; 10 nucleotides match TRBD1. From germline, CDR1 is SEHNR and CDR2 FQNEAQ (reference sequence). The trim removed 5 bases at V and 4 bases at J, leaving 5 bases unmatched. The CDR3 runs to 15 residues. The DNA for the CDR3 is TGTGCCAGCAGCCCGCCGGGACAGGGGAATCAGCCCCAGCATTTT. Translated: CASSPPGQGNQPQHF.

V gene TRBV4-1 combines with J gene TRBJ1-1; D remains unclear. The CDR3 contains 13 residues. In germline, CDR1 is MGHRA, CDR2 YSYEKL. Trimming removed 1 base from V and 2 bases from J, with 5 bases in between. CDR3 sequence: CASSQAVNTEAFF. The CDR3 nucleotides are TGCGCCAGCAGCCAAGCAGTTAACACTGAAGCTTTCTTT.

This chain connects TRBV4-3 to TRBJ1-3; 11 bases agree with TRBD1. The trim removed 0 bases at V and 8 bases at J, leaving 15 bases unmatched. The CDR3 runs to 19 residues. Germline V gene sequence: CDR1 LGHNA, CDR2 YSLEER. The CDR3 here is CASSQDLVRPGDRGYTIYF. CDR3 nucleotides: TGCGCCAGCAGCCAAGATCTGGTCCGCCCAGGGGACAGGGGGTACACCATATATTTT.

This rearrangement joins TRBV19 to TRBJ2-3; TRBD1 is a possible D gene (6 bases). The CDR3 is 15 residues long. Trimming shortened V by 6 bases and J by 3 bases, and 16 bases separated the two germline ends. Germline CDR1 reads LNHDA; CDR2 reads SQIVND (reference sequence). CDR3 sequence reads: CASSPQGFSTDTQYF. The CDR3 nucleotides are TGTGCCAGTAGCCCACAGGGTTTTTCGACAGATACGCAGTATTTT.

The chain joins TRBV3-1 (or the pseudogene TRBV3-2) to TRBJ2-4, with D maybe TRBD1 (6 bases). The V gene's germline CDR1 is LGHDT and CDR2 YNNKEL (reference sequence). This CDR3 comprises 19 residues. Trimming left V 4 bases short and J 0 bases short, with 22 bases between. The DNA for the CDR3 is TGTGCCAGCAGCCTGAAGACAGGTTTTTCCCTGCCAGCCAAAAACATTCAGTACTTC. It codes for CASSLKTGFSLPAKNIQYF.

Only one count was recorded for this clone. The chain uses TRBV7-2 and TRBJ2-5; 7 bases fit TRBD1. V dropped 6 bases and J dropped 5; count of bases not matched to a gene: 12. Germline CDR1 and CDR2: SGHTA and FQGNSA. The CDR3 loop spans 15 amino acids. CDR3: CASRVRQGGKETQYF. CDR3 nucleotide sequence: TGTGCCAGCAGAGTCCGACAGGGCGGAAAGGAGACCCAGTACTTC.

The chain has TRBV11-2 and TRBJ1-6; 8 bases are a match to TRBD1. J was trimmed by 9 bases and V by 2 bases; bases with no gene match: 6. The CDR3 has 15 residues. Germline CDR1 reads SGHAT; CDR2 reads FQNNGV. The CDR3: CASSLNSRGLSPLHF. The CDR3 region has the DNA TGTGCCAGCAGCTTAAACAGCAGGGGGCTTTCACCCCTCCACTTT.

The chain uses TRBV6-6 and TRBJ1-6; TRBD1 matches 9 bases. The ends lost 5 bases at V and 10 bases at J; junction bases unmatched: 6. CDR1 and CDR2 from the germline V gene are MNHNY and SVGAGI (reference sequence). The length of the CDR3 is 14 residues. The CDR3 bases are TGTGCCAGCAGTGGACAGGGGCCGGAATCACCCCTCCACTTT. This translates into CASSGQGPESPLHF.

The chain links TRBV6-1 to TRBJ1-2, with a weak D call TRBD1 (6 bases). CDR3 size: 13 residues. Trimming removed 2 bases at V and 7 bases at J, with 11 bases between. CDR1 is MNHNS, CDR2 SASEGT, per germline. In DNA, the CDR3 is TGTGCCAGCAGTGAAACAGGGTGGAGTGGCTACACCTTC. Protein: CASSETGWSGYTF.